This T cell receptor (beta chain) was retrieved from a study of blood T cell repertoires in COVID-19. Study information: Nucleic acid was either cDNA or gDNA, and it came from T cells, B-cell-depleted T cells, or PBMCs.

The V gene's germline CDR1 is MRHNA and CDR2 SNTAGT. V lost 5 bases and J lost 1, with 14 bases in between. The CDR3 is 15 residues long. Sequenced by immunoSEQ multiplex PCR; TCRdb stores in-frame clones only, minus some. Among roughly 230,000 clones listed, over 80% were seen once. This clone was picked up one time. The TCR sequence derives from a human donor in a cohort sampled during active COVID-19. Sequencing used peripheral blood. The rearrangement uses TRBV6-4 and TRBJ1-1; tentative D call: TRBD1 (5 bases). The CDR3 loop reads CASSYKGLGNTEAFF. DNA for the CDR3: TGTGCCAGCAGTTATAAGGGGCTGGGGAACACTGAAGCTTTCTTT.